A selection of T cell receptor beta chains follows, all from one sample in a study of Tregs in tolerant kidney transplant recipients. Profiling relied on immunoSEQ multiplex PCR, and the TCRdb table lists in-frame clones only, not all of them. The sample consists of over 55,000 clones, around 83% of them appearing once. The specimen sequenced was CD4+ T cells from blood. These receptors all come from a human donor in good health. Both conserved end residues are part of each CDR3. D genes are given only for firm matches. Size is stated for part of the rows, as once, few or many counts, or as a class when the clone is expanded.

>TRBD2|NA|TRBJ2-3|TRBV5-1
TGCGCCAGCAGCTTGGGGTGGACTAGCGGGAGTGGGGGCACAGATACGCAGTATTTT
CASSLGWTSGSGGTDTQYF
>NA|few|TRBJ1-1|TRBV20-1
TGCAGCCGCTGGAGGGTAGCTGAAGCTTTCTTT
CSRWRVAEAFF
>NA|NA|TRBJ1-2|TRBV5-1
TGCGCCAGCAGCTTGGCTCAGCCCTATGGCTACACCTTC
CASSLAQPYGYTF
>NA|NA|TRBJ2-1|TRBV21-1
TGTGCCAGCAGCCCAACGAGGGATTATGAGCAGTTCTTC
CASSPTRDYEQFF
>NA|NA|TRBJ1-4|TRBV19
TGTGCCAGTAGTATAGATCTGATTGACAGTACTAATGAAAAACTGTTTTTT
CASSIDLIDSTNEKLFF
>NA|NA|TRBJ2-7|TRBV5-3
TGTGCCAGCAGCAGGAGGGGCACCGACTACGAGCAGTACTTC
CASSRRGTDYEQYF
>NA|NA|TRBJ2-3|TRBV10-3
TGTGCCATCAGTGGTAGGGGGAGCACAGATACGCAGTATTTT
CAISGRGSTDTQYF
>TRBD1|NA|TRBJ2-5|TRBV30
TGTGCCTCCTCAGGGGGCAGAGAGACCCAGTACTTC
CASSGGRETQYF
>TRBD1|NA|TRBJ1-2|TRBV13
TGTGCCAGCAGCCAGGGGACAGCCTATCATAACTATGGCTACACCTTC
CASSQGTAYHNYGYTF
>NA|NA|TRBJ2-3|TRBV2
TGTGCCAGCAGCGGAGGGGCAGATACGCAGTATTTT
CASSGGADTQYF
>NA|NA|TRBJ2-3|TRBV4-3
TGCGCCAGCAGCCAAGGTAGGGCCTCAGATACGCAGTATTTT
CASSQGRASDTQYF
>NA|NA|TRBJ2-7|TRBV7-9
TGTGCCAGCAGCCCCCATGAGGAGCAGTACTTC
CASSPHEEQYF
>NA|NA|TRBJ2-1|TRBV11-2
TGTGCCAGCAGCCTCCGGGGTTTCTCCTACAATGAGCAGTTCTTC
CASSLRGFSYNEQFF
>NA|many|TRBJ2-7|TRBV19
TGTGCCAGTAGTATCCAACCCCAGGACTACGAGCAGTACTTC
CASSIQPQDYEQYF
>NA|NA|TRBJ1-5|TRBV4-2
TGTGCCAGCAGCCAAGATATGTCGGGGGTGAGTCAGCCCCAGCATTTT
CASSQDMSGVSQPQHF
>NA|NA|TRBJ2-7|TRBV4-2
TGTGCCAGCAGCCCTTATCTGGGGATCGACGAGCAGTACTTC
CASSPYLGIDEQYF
>NA|NA|TRBJ1-4|TRBV28
TGTGCCAGCAGTTTTCTGTTTTCAGGGTCTGAAAAACTGTTTTTT
CASSFLFSGSEKLFF
>TRBD2|NA|TRBJ2-7|TRBV11-3
TGTGCCAGCAGCTTTTCGGGGGGGTCCTACGAGCAGTACTTC
CASSFSGGSYEQYF
>TRBD2|NA|TRBJ2-1|TRBV2
TGTGCCAGCCAGGTGTCTAGCGGGAGTCGACGGGAGCAGTTCTTC
CASQVSSGSRREQFF
>TRBD2|NA|TRBJ2-1|TRBV11-2
TGTGCCAGCAGCTTAACCGGGACTAGCGGCCATAGCTCCTACAATGAGCAGTTCTTC
CASSLTGTSGHSSYNEQFF
>NA|NA|TRBJ1-1|TRBV15
TGTGCCACCAGCAGAGGAGGGGACACTGAAGCTTTCTTT
CATSRGGDTEAFF
>NA|NA|TRBJ2-2|TRBV9
TGTGCCAGCAGGGCCGGGGCTGTCACCGGGGAGCTGTTTTTT
CASRAGAVTGELFF
>NA|NA|TRBJ1-1|TRBV20-1
TGCAGTGCTAATACAGAGACTGAAGCTTTCTTT
CSANTETEAFF
>NA|NA|TRBJ2-1|TRBV19
TGTGCCAGCCTCGGACGGGACAATGAGCAGTTCTTC
CASLGRDNEQFF
>NA|NA|TRBJ1-5|TRBV4-2
TGTGCCAGCAGCCAAGATCATACAGCTCGCAATCAGCCCCAGCATTTT
CASSQDHTARNQPQHF
>TRBD1|NA|TRBJ2-5|TRBV5-4
TGTGCGACGCAGCCTAGGGACAGGGATGCGGAGACCCAGTACTTC
CATQPRDRDAETQYF
>NA|NA|TRBJ1-1|TRBV14
TGTGCCAGCAGCCAACTACAAGGCACTGAAGCTTTCTTT
CASSQLQGTEAFF
>NA|NA|TRBJ1-4|TRBV5-4
TGTGCAGGGATGGACAGAAAAAGCGAAAAACTGTTTTTT
CAGMDRKSEKLFF
>NA|once|TRBJ2-3|TRBV4-3
TGCGCCAGCAGCCAAGACAGGGCAGACACAGATACGCAGTATTTT
CASSQDRADTDTQYF
>NA|NA|TRBJ2-3|TRBV11-2
TGTGCCAGCGCCATAGGTGGGGGGGATACGCAGTATTTT
CASAIGGGDTQYF
>TRBD2|NA|TRBJ2-3|TRBV5-4
TGTGCCAGCAGCTTACGACTAGCCGCAGATACGCAGTATTTT
CASSLRLAADTQYF
>NA|once|TRBJ2-1|TRBV6-6
TGTGCCAGCAGTGTCCGAGGACGTGAGCAGTTCTTC
CASSVRGREQFF
>NA|NA|TRBJ1-1|TRBV11-3
TGTGCCAGCAGCTTCGGGGCCAGCTCGGTCACTGAAGCTTTCTTT
CASSFGASSVTEAFF
>NA|few|TRBJ1-1|TRBV7-2
TGTGCCAGCAGCTTAGACAGGAACACTGAAGCTTTCTTT
CASSLDRNTEAFF
>TRBD1|NA|TRBJ2-2|TRBV5-1
TGCGCCAGCACCGACCCCGGGACAGGGTACACCGGGGAGCTGTTTTTT
CASTDPGTGYTGELFF
>TRBD1|NA|TRBJ1-5|TRBV6-1
TGTGCCAGCAGTGAAGCGACAGGGCCCAATCAGCCCCAGCATTTT
CASSEATGPNQPQHF